One and the same sample provided the 28 T cell receptor beta chains below, sequenced in a study of identifying expanded T cells in peripheral blood. Libraries were prepared by immunoSEQ multiplex PCR; TCRdb keeps only in-frame clonotypes and omits some of them. The sample records just over 90,000 clones, approximately 91% being singletons. The material sequenced was blood. Receptors originate from a person between 18 and 69 years old in good health.

The V and J genes are TRBV6-1 and TRBJ2-7, with D tentatively TRBD2 (6 bases). With 1 base removed from V and 3 bases from J, the gap between germline ends came to 13 bases. The CDR3 runs to 15 residues. From germline, CDR1 is MNHNS and CDR2 SASEGT. CDR3 sequence: CASSEGGAGVYEQYF. DNA of the CDR3: TGTGCCAGCAGTGAAGGAGGAGCGGGTGTCTACGAGCAGTACTTC.

The rearrangement uses TRBV6-1 and TRBJ2-5; possible D gene TRBD1, 6 bases. Deletions cut 6 bases from V and 5 bases from J, with 13 bases between. The CDR3 length is 13 residues. The germline V gene has CDR1 MNHNS and CDR2 SASEGT. Here the CDR3 reads CASSPGQLETQYF. CDR3 sequence (DNA): TGTGCCAGCAGCCCGGGACAATTGGAGACCCAGTACTTC.

The chain employs TRBV4-2 and TRBJ2-3; 11 bases line up with TRBD1. Germline values: CDR1 LGHNA, CDR2 YNFKEQ. With 1 base clipped from V and 3 bases from J, the junction kept 3 bases outside the gene matches. This CDR3 region has 16 residues. This CDR3 is CASSQARDRGTDTQYF. For the CDR3, the DNA is TGTGCCAGCAGCCAAGCGAGGGACAGGGGGACAGATACGCAGTATTTT.

The rearrangement joins TRBV6-1 to TRBJ1-1; D is undetermined. V was pared by 6 bases and J by 3 bases, with 14 bases between. This CDR3 comprises 14 residues. Germline V gene data show CDR1 as MNHNS and CDR2 as SASEGT. The CDR3 spells CASRQRNADTEAFF. CDR3 nucleotides: TGTGCCAGCAGACAAAGGAATGCTGACACTGAAGCTTTCTTT.

The rearrangement uses TRBV6-1 and TRBJ2-2, with D perhaps matching TRBD1 (7 bases). CDR1 is MNHNS, CDR2 SASEGT, per germline. Trimming shortened V by 2 bases and J by 6 bases, and 13 bases separated the two germline ends. The length of the CDR3 is 15 residues. The CDR3 nucleotides read TGTGCCAGCAGTGAAAGGGGGGACAGCTCCGGGGAGCTGTTTTTT. It translates to CASSERGDSSGELFF.

This clone was observed a single time. The rearrangement joins TRBV7-8 to TRBJ1-1, with unresolved D. CDR1 is SGHVS and CDR2 is FQNEAQ in the germline V gene. V was trimmed by 2 bases and J by 0 bases, leaving 7 bases between them. This CDR3 spans 14 amino acids. The CDR3 region is CASSLIRMNTEAFF. The CDR3 nucleotides read TGTGCCAGCAGCTTAATACGGATGAACACTGAAGCTTTCTTT.

The chain links TRBV19 to TRBJ1-2; 8 nucleotides agree with TRBD1. CDR1 LNHDA and CDR2 SQIVND come from the germline V gene (reference sequence). V was pared by 8 bases and J by 2 bases, with 10 bases of the junction left unmatched. There are 15 residues in the CDR3. CDR3 sequence (DNA): TGTGCCAGTTGTAGTCGGGACAGGCAAAACTATGGCTACACCTTC. It yields the protein CASCSRDRQNYGYTF.

This chain links TRBV6-5 with TRBJ1-6, with D possibly being TRBD1 (5 bases). This CDR3 contains 14 residues. With 6 bases removed from V and 1 base from J, the gap between germline ends came to 7 bases. Germline V CDR1 and CDR2: MNHEY, SVGAGI. CDR3 in amino acids: CASRQESYNSPLHF. CDR3 sequence (DNA): TGTGCCAGCAGACAGGAGTCCTATAATTCACCCCTCCACTTT.

This clone was found once. The chain recombines TRBV28 with TRBJ1-3; 7 bases line up with TRBD1. Germline V gene data show CDR1 as MDHEN and CDR2 as SYDVKM. The CDR3 contains 17 residues. V lost 2 bases, J lost 1 base, and 8 bases stayed unmatched. The CDR3 bases are TGTGCCAGCAGTTTAATCAGGGGACAGACGTCTGGAAACACCATATATTTT. Encoded protein: CASSLIRGQTSGNTIYF.

The gene calls are TRBV27 and TRBJ2-1; D not resolved. V lost 2 bases, J lost 0 bases, and 8 bases lay in between. Per the germline V gene, CDR1 is MNHEY and CDR2 is SMNVEV (reference sequence). The CDR3 length is 15 residues. The CDR3 is CASSLRRPSYNEQFF. In DNA, the CDR3 is TGTGCCAGCAGTTTACGGCGGCCCTCCTACAATGAGCAGTTCTTC.

The V and J genes are TRBV2 and TRBJ1-6; D remains unclear. Germline CDR1 is SNHLY and CDR2 is FYNNEI. The ends were cut back, 3 bases at V and 0 bases at J, with 3 bases in the middle. The CDR3 totals 14 residues. The CDR3 here is CASSDYSYNSPLHF. The CDR3 region has the DNA TGTGCCAGCAGTGATTACTCCTATAATTCACCCCTCCACTTT.

The V gene is TRBV5-8, the J gene TRBJ2-5; 8 positions match TRBD2. The CDR3 consists of 14 residues. CDR1 is SGHTS, CDR2 YDEGEE, per germline. With 4 bases clipped from V and 5 bases from J, the junction kept 7 bases outside the gene matches. CDR3 amino acids: CASSPGTRLETQYF. In nucleotides, the CDR3 is TGTGCCAGCAGCCCTGGGACTAGGTTGGAGACCCAGTACTTC.

The gene calls are TRBV6-5 and TRBJ2-7; D may be TRBD1 or TRBD2 (6 bases each). Trimming shortened V by 4 bases and J by 3 bases, and 13 bases separated the two germline ends. Germline CDR1 is MNHEY and CDR2 is SVGAGI. The CDR3 sequence is 14 residues long. CDR3 sequence: CASSSTGGGYEQYF. In nucleotides, the CDR3 is TGTGCCAGCAGTTCGACAGGAGGGGGCTACGAGCAGTACTTC.

The chain joins TRBV19 to TRBJ2-1; 9 nucleotides align to TRBD2. Germline lookup yields CDR1 LNHDA and CDR2 SQIVND (reference sequence). This CDR3 spans 14 amino acids. V shed 6 bases and J 5 bases; nucleotides not matched to a gene: 5. The CDR3 loop is CASRLAGGNNEQFF. CDR3 in DNA: TGTGCCAGTAGGTTGGCGGGGGGGAACAATGAGCAGTTCTTC. The entire variable domain, with the rest obtained from reference TRBV19 and TRBJ2-1, is as follows: DGGITQSPKYLFRKEGQNVTLSCEQNLNHDAMYWYRQDPGQGLRLIYYSQIVNDFQKGDIAEGYSVSREKKESFPLTVTSAQKNPTAFYLCASRLAGGNNEQFFGPGTRLTVL.

This clone was seen just once. The V call is TRBV6-5, the J call TRBJ2-7; tentative D call: TRBD2 (5 bases). CDR1 and CDR2 (germline): MNHEY, SVGAGI. This CDR3 comprises 13 residues. Trimming removed 6 bases at V and 5 bases at J, with 14 bases between. CDR3 sequence reads: CASSRLGLDEQYF. The DNA of the CDR3 is TGTGCCAGCAGCCGTCTCGGACTTGACGAGCAGTACTTC.

The rearrangement joins TRBV7-3 to TRBJ2-3; D gene ambiguous. The CDR3 consists of 13 residues. Per germline, CDR1 SGHTA and CDR2 FQGTGA. Trimming removed 2 bases from V and 10 bases from J, with 13 bases in between. The CDR3 DNA sequence: TGTGCCAGCAGCTTAGCTCCCGCGGCTCCGCAGTATTTT. Its translation is CASSLAPAAPQYF.

The rearrangement joins TRBV21-1 to TRBJ2-2; TRBD2, the table's D call, lacks a check against the DNA. TRBV21-1 constitutes a pseudogene. This CDR3 has 16 residues. This CDR3 is CASTNGLAGATGELFF. The CDR3 DNA sequence: TGTGCCAGCACTAATGGACTAGCGGGGGCCACCGGGGAGCTGTTTTTT.

The chain is built from TRBV4-1 and TRBJ2-7; a weak D match, TRBD2 (5 bases). Germline V gene lookup returns CDR1 MGHRA and CDR2 YSYEKL. V was trimmed by 2 bases and J by 5 bases, leaving 10 bases between them. This CDR3 is 13 amino acids long. The CDR3 sequence is CASSQIEGNEQYF. DNA for the CDR3: TGCGCCAGCAGCCAAATTGAGGGAAACGAGCAGTACTTC.

For the CDR3, the DNA is TGCGCCAGCAGCTTGTCCAGGGACGTCACCGGGGAGCTGTTTTTT. Residues: CASSLSRDVTGELFF. The V and J genes are TRBV5-1 and TRBJ2-2; D tentatively reads TRBD1 or TRBD2 (5 bases each). Per germline, CDR1 SGHRS and CDR2 YFSETQ. The CDR3 totals 15 residues. V shed 1 base and J shed 4 bases, with 11 bases lying between them.

The chain joins TRBV18 to TRBJ2-3; D is unresolved. Germline V gives CDR1 KGHSH, CDR2 LQKENI. V was pared by 4 bases and J by 0 bases, with 20 bases between. This CDR3 spans 18 amino acids. The CDR3 DNA follows: TGTGCCAGCTCACGACCAATCCCGAGCGACATTAGCACAGATACGCAGTATTTT. This translates into CASSRPIPSDISTDTQYF. The complete variable domain, with remaining parts taken from reference TRBV18 and TRBJ2-3, reads NAGVMQNPRHLVRRRGQEARLRCSPMKGHSHVYWYRQLPEEGLKFMVYLQKENIIDESGMPKERFSAEFPKEGPSILRIQQVVRGDSAAYFCASSRPIPSDISTDTQYFGPGTRLTVL.

This clone is medium-sized by share. This chain connects TRBV19 to TRBJ2-1; 8 bases are shared with TRBD2. V lost 11 bases, J lost 10 bases, and 4 bases stayed unmatched. Germline CDR1 LNHDA, CDR2 SQIVND (reference sequence). The CDR3 has 10 amino acids. CDR3 loop: CAAGGAEQFF. CDR3 sequence (DNA): TGTGCCGCCGGGGGGGCGGAGCAGTTCTTC.

DNA for the CDR3: TGTGCCAGCAGCGGGGATGCGCGGAACTCTGGAAACACCATATATTTT. Translating gives CASSGDARNSGNTIYF. V gene TRBV5-4 combines with J gene TRBJ1-3; D gene unclear. The CDR3 is made up of 16 amino acids. Germline V gives CDR1 SGHNT, CDR2 YYREEE (reference sequence). Between the trimmed V and J ends, which lost 4 bases and 0 bases, there was a span of 14 bases.

V gene TRBV18 combines with J gene TRBJ2-3, with 7 nucleotides matching TRBD1. Trimming took 0 bases from V and 6 from J; bases not matched to a gene: 6. The CDR3 totals 15 residues. Looked up from germline, CDR1 is KGHSH and CDR2 is LQKENI. The CDR3 is CASSPPTGLPDTQYF. DNA for the CDR3: TGTGCCAGCTCACCACCGACAGGGCTCCCGGATACGCAGTATTTT.

This chain uses TRBV5-6 with TRBJ2-7; a possible D gene is TRBD2 (5 bases). The ends were cut back, 6 bases at V and 3 bases at J, with 13 bases in the middle. Germline lookup yields CDR1 SGHDT and CDR2 YYEEEE. The CDR3 covers 13 residues. For the CDR3, the DNA is TGTGCCAGCAACCACCGGGATCTCTACGAGCAGTACTTC. Translated: CASNHRDLYEQYF. The variable domain in full, with the rest retrieved from reference TRBV5-6 and TRBJ2-7, is DAGVTQSPTHLIKTRGQQVTLRCSPKSGHDTVSWYQQALGQGPQFIFQYYEEEERQRGNFPDRFSGHQFPNYSSELNVNALLLGDSALYLCASNHRDLYEQYFGPGTRLTVT.

V gene TRBV30 combines with J gene TRBJ2-2; 7 nucleotides align to TRBD2. This CDR3 spans 16 amino acids. J gave up 7 bases and V 3 bases, and 14 bases lay outside the gene matches. CDR1 GTSNPN and CDR2 SVGIG come from the germline V gene (reference sequence). CDR3 DNA sequence: TGTGCCTGGAGCGCTGCATGGGAGGGAGAAATCGGGGAGCTGTTTTTT. It yields the protein CAWSAAWEGEIGELFF.

This clone appeared once. The rearrangement links TRBV7-9 to TRBJ1-6; D remains unclear. The CDR3 is 16 residues long. Germline V gives CDR1 SEHNR, CDR2 FQNEAQ (reference sequence). Trimming took off 4 bases at V and 6 bases at J, with 16 bases between the two ends. The CDR3 sequence is CASSSPSGLTNSPLHF. The CDR3, as DNA: TGTGCCAGCAGCTCCCCTTCCGGGTTGACTAATTCACCCCTCCACTTT.

The chain links TRBV5-1 to TRBJ2-1, with 9 bases identical to TRBD1. Losses at the gene ends were 3 bases for V and 8 bases for J; bases not matched to a gene: 6. This CDR3 region has 14 residues. The germline V gene encodes CDR1 SGHRS and CDR2 YFSETQ. In nucleotides, the CDR3 is TGCGCCAGCAGCTCCCGACAGGGGGGGTATGAGCAGTTCTTC. Its translation: CASSSRQGGYEQFF.

The chain has TRBV28 and TRBJ1-5; TRBD1 agrees at 8 bases. Trimming cost V 8 bases and J 2 bases; bases outside gene matches: 8. The CDR3 covers 15 residues. Germline V gene lookup returns CDR1 MDHEN and CDR2 SYDVKM. The DNA for the CDR3 is TGTGCCAGCGATTACAGGGGGTCTGGCAATCAGCCCCAGCATTTT. The encoded protein is CASDYRGSGNQPQHF.